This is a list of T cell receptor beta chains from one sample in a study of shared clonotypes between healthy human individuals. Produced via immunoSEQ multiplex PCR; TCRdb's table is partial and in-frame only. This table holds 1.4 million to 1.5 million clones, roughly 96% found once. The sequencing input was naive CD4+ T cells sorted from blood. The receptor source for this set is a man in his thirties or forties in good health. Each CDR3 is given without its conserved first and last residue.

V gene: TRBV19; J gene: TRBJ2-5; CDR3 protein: ASSLGRVKTQY
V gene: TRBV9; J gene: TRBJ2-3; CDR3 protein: ASSALAGLTDTQY
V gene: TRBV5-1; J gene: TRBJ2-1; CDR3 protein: ASSLDRASSNNEQF
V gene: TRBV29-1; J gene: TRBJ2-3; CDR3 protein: SVTSVSTDTQY
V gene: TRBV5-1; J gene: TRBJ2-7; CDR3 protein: ASSLGVLTGISYEQY
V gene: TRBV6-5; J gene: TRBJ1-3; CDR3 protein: ASSYGGSGNTIY
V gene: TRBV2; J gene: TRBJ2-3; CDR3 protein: ASSGNNIPSTDTQY
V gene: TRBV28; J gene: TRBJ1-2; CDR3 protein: ASSWQNYGYT
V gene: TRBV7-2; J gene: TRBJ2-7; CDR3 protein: ASSGGYAGEQY
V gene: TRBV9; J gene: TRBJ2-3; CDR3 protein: ASSAGQLTDTQY
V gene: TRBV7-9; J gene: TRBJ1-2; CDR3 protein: ASSLADRGRT
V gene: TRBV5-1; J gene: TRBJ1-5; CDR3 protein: ASSLDTGGGQPQH
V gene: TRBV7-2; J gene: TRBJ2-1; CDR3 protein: ASSSDVMGLHYNEQF
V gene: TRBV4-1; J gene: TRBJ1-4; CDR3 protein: ASSSPGVTNEKLF
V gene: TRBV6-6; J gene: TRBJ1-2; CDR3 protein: ASSYGTDVGGYT
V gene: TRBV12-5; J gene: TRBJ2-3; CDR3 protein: ASGLGGRSDTQY
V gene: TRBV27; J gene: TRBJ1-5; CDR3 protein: ASSSGRRGSQPQH
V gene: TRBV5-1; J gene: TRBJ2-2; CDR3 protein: ASSTGLAANTGELF
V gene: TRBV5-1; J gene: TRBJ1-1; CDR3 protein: ASSRGDRVAFTEAF
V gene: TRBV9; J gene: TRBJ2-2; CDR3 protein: ASSVGHTNTGELF
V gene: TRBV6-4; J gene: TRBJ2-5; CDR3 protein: ASSEGQGTAQY
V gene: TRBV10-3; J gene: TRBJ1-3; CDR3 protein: AISESKGLVAGNTIY
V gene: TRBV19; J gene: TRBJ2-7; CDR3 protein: ASSMVAGVEQY
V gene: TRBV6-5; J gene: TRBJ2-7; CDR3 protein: ASSHLPRYEQY
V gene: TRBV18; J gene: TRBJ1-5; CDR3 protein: ASSRQSNQPQH
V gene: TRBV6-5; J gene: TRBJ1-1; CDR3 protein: ASSYVGPPLNTEAF
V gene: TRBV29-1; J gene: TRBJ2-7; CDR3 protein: SALGGSEQY
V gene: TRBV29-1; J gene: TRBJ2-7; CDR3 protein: SVVDRANSREQY
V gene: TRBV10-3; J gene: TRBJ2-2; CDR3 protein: AISAGLAGSGELF
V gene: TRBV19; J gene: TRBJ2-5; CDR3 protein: ASSTPTTQTEETQY
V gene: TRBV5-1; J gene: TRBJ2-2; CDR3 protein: ASSLGAGNTGELF
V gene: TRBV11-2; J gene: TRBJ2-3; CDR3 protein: ASSLVRYPRPSSTDTQY
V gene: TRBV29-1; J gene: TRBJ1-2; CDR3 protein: SVEDTSGQGKNGYT
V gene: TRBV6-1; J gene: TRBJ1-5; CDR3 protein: ASTPIRGNQPQH
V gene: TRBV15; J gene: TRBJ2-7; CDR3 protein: ATSRDSVNEQY
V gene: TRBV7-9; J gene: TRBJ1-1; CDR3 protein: ASSLQGGGEAF
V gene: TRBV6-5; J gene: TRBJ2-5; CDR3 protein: ASSYGGRTQY
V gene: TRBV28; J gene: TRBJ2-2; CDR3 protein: ASSLPQLTGELF
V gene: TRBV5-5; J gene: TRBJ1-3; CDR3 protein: ASSSTPGPSGNTIY
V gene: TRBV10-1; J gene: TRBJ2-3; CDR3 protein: ASSESSAGGGRTQY
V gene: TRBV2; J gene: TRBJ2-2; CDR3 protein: ASSDRTGELF
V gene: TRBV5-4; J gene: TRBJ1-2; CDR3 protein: ASSLAGTNYGYT
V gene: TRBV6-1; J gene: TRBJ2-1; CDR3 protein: ASSEYKVLFSIGLSYNEQF
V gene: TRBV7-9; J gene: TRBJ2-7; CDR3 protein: ASSSIELSYEQY
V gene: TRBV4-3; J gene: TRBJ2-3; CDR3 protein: ASSLREDGADTQY
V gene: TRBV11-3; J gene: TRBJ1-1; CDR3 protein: ASSSAGTTDEAF
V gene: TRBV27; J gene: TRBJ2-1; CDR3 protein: ATQKFRRQF
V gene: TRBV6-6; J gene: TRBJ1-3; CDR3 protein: ASSLTQGTSGNTIY
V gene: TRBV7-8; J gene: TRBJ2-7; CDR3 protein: ASSVALAGGPGSLHEQY
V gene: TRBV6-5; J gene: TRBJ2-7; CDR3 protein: ASTLLAGGSYEQY
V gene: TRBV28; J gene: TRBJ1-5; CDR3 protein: ASIPSSRGLPNQPQH
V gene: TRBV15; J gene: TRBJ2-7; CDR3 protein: ATSSGYEQY
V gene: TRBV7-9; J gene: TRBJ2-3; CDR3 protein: ASSLARATDTQY
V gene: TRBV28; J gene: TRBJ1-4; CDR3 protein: ASITLRGPNEKLF
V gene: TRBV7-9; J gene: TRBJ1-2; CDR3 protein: ASSLSGPNYGYT
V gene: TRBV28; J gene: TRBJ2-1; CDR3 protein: ASSLGGSDNEQF
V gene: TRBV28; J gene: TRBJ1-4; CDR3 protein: ASREPGGEKLF
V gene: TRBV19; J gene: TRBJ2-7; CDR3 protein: ASSPSGIGYEQY
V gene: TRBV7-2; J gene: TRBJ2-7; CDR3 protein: ASSFLWPYEQY